This T cell receptor beta chain was recorded in a study of shared clonotypes between healthy human individuals. Every immunoSEQ plate was one replicate of a subset's evenly spread DNA. Assay used: immunoSEQ multiplex PCR; TCRdb lists only in-frame clones, some missing. This table holds hundreds of thousands of clones, about 95% found once. The CDR3 contains 13 residues. With respect to this clone: Its target is not known.

Study-wide findings and caveats: Clonotype sharing among the donors was expected to vary with sequencing depth.

CD45RO negativity and positive selection for CCR7 defined naive CD8 cells, a population that excluded terminally differentiated effector memory CD45RA+ cells. Sequencing was done on a sample of naive CD8+ T cells sorted from blood. The sequence came from a woman between 25 and 40 years old in good health. The chain links TRBV21-1 to TRBJ1-5. TRBV21-1 is recorded as a pseudogene. The CDR3 is CASSKVPYQPQHF. The CDR3 bases are TGTGCCAGCAGCAAAGTGCCTTATCAGCCCCAGCATTTT.